The 13 T cell receptor beta chains reported below all come from one sample, sequenced in a study of T cell repertoires in cytomegalovirus infection. Each CDR3 protein is one row after TCRdb ran MiXCR on the reads. The sample lists fewer than 300,000 distinct CDR3 sequences; under 30% were seen once. Material: PBMCs. The origin of the receptors is a human donor in good health (CMV status not recorded). Some clones in this sample may be carry-over from other donors' samples.

There are many counts of this clonotype. For the CDR3, the DNA is TGTGCCAGCAGCTATCGACAGAGCACAGATACGCAGTATTTT. Translating it yields CASSYRQSTDTQYF. The chain recombines TRBV7-2 with TRBJ2-3; TRBD1 is a possible D gene (5 bases). The germline V and J ends were trimmed by 4 bases and 0 bases, with 8 bases remaining between them. The CDR3 consists of 14 residues. The germline V gene encodes CDR1 SGHTA and CDR2 FQGNSA.

This clonotype is categorized as medium-sized (0.01 to 0.1%). This chain joins TRBV7-2 and TRBJ2-3; the match to TRBD1 covers 9 bases. Germline values: CDR1 SGHTA, CDR2 FQGNSA. Trimming removed 5 bases from V and 0 bases from J; junction bases left unmatched: 6. CDR3 length: 16 amino acids. The CDR3 region has the DNA TGTGCCAGCAGCCAACGACAGGGGGGGAGCACAGATACGCAGTATTTT. This encodes CASSQRQGGSTDTQYF.

The sample holds a few counts of this clonotype. The genes are TRBV18 and TRBJ2-5; weak D call: TRBD1 (6 bases). V was clipped by 2 bases and J by 5 bases, with 9 bases between them. The CDR3 has 13 residues. Germline V CDR1 and CDR2: KGHSH, LQKENI. The CDR3 region has the DNA TGTGCCAGCTCACCAACAGGGCTTGAGACCCAGTACTTC. The encoded protein is CASSPTGLETQYF.

The CDR3 here is CASSQITPLLQTSTDTQYF. The CDR3 DNA follows: TGCGCCAGCAGTCAAATCACTCCTCTTCTCCAGACTAGCACAGATACGCAGTATTTT. The chain combines TRBV23-1 with TRBJ2-3; D is unclear. TRBV23-1 carries the ORF label, with uncertain function. This CDR3 is built from 19 residues. V was trimmed by 2 bases and J by 0 bases, leaving 21 bases between them.

This clonotype has a handful of counts. The J gene is TRBJ1-1, the V gene TRBV7-6; D is unresolved. Trimming took 2 bases from V and 6 from J, leaving 16 bases between them. Germline CDR1 SGHVS, CDR2 FNYEAQ. The CDR3 length is 15 residues. The CDR3 bases are TGTGCCAGCAGCTTAAAAGTGGATTTTATGCCTGAAGCTTTCTTT. As protein: CASSLKVDFMPEAFF.

This clonotype was recorded at least ten times. The chain joins TRBV7-2 to TRBJ2-7; 7 bases align to TRBD2. Looked up from germline, CDR1 is SGHTA and CDR2 is FQGNSA. This CDR3 is 16 amino acids long. Trimming removed 4 bases from V and 0 bases from J; junction bases left unmatched: 9. The CDR3: CASSSRRGGSSYEQYF. As DNA, the CDR3 is TGTGCCAGCAGCTCCCGTAGGGGCGGGAGCTCCTACGAGCAGTACTTC.

This clonotype was observed a handful of times. The rearrangement joins TRBV20-1 to TRBJ2-7, with TRBD2 matching over 8 bases. The CDR3 runs 16 residues. V was pared by 0 bases and J by 2 bases, with 9 bases of the junction left unmatched. The germline CDR1 and CDR2 sequences are DFQATT and SNEGSKA (reference sequence). CDR3 in amino acids: CSARDPGREAAYEQYF. The CDR3 DNA reads TGCAGTGCTAGAGATCCTGGGCGGGAGGCCGCCTACGAGCAGTACTTC.

This clonotype has more than one count but fewer than ten. The chain joins TRBV19 to TRBJ1-5; D uncertain. Germline V gives CDR1 LNHDA, CDR2 SQIVND (reference sequence). Trimming stripped 6 bases from V and 2 bases from J, with 8 bases between. The CDR3 has 13 residues. In DNA form, the CDR3 reads TGTGCCAGTAGCCACGGGGGCAATCAGCCCCAGCATTTT. It specifies CASSHGGNQPQHF. The full variable domain, its missing parts supplied by reference TRBV19 and TRBJ1-5, is DGGITQSPKYLFRKEGQNVTLSCEQNLNHDAMYWYRQDPGQGLRLIYYSQIVNDFQKGDIAEGYSVSREKKESFPLTVTSAQKNPTAFYLCASSHGGNQPQHFGDGTRLSIL.

This clonotype was picked up many times. The chain employs TRBV7-6 and TRBJ1-3; D remains unclear. Germline CDR1 is SGHVS and CDR2 is FNYEAQ. Trimming cost V 5 bases and J 4 bases, with 9 bases left between them. CDR3 length: 13 amino acids. CDR3 amino acids: CASSHGLGNTIYF. CDR3 nucleotide sequence: TGTGCCAGCAGCCACGGACTGGGAAACACCATATATTTT.

The rearrangement uses TRBV4-1 and TRBJ2-5; D tentatively fits TRBD1 or TRBD2 (5 bases each). Per the germline V gene, CDR1 is MGHRA and CDR2 is YSYEKL. Trimming removed 4 bases at V and 1 base at J, with 13 bases between. This CDR3 is built from 15 residues. The CDR3 DNA reads as TGCGCCAGCAGCCCCCCCTGGGGGATCCAAGAGACCCAGTACTTC. It translates to CASSPPWGIQETQYF.

The chain recombines TRBV7-9 with TRBJ1-4; D not resolved. Per the germline V gene, CDR1 is SEHNR and CDR2 is FQNEAQ (reference sequence). V dropped 5 bases and J dropped 7 bases, with 8 bases sitting between them. The CDR3 spans 12 residues. The CDR3, as DNA: TGTGCCAGCAGCCATCGGGGTGAAAAACTGTTTTTT. This sequence encodes CASSHRGEKLFF.

The chain employs TRBV27 and TRBJ2-7; 9 nucleotides agree with TRBD2. The length of the CDR3 is 18 residues. Looked up from germline, CDR1 is MNHEY and CDR2 is SMNVEV (reference sequence). The V and J ends lost 7 bases and 4 bases, in that order; junction bases with no gene match: 20. The CDR3 coding sequence is TGTGCCAGCATTAAAGAACTAGCGGGCCCGGGGGGGTTATACGAGCAGTACTTC. This sequence encodes CASIKELAGPGGLYEQYF.

This clonotype was observed many times. The rearrangement links TRBV12-3 or TRBV12-4 to TRBJ2-7; no reliable D call. The CDR3 is 12 residues long. The V end was cut by 6 bases, the J end by 5 bases, with 11 bases between. For the CDR3, the DNA is TGTGCCAGCAGCAGGACCCGGAACGAGCAGTACTTC. It translates to CASSRTRNEQYF.